The 12 T cell receptor beta chains below come from one sample, sequenced in a study of vaccination effects on CD4 cells after COVID-19. Their antigens remain unidentified. Before sequencing, viral peptide pools were used by the ViraFEST assay to expand antigen-specific CD4+ T cells. Culture proceeded for 10 days, and CD4+ T cells were then isolated. Neither prior SARS-CoV-2 infection nor positive nucleocapsid antibodies were present in the vaccine recipients. Measured with immunoSEQ multiplex PCR; TCRdb has only the in-frame clones, and not every one. The table includes approximately 68,000 clones, 78% detected once. Material: CD4+ T cells from PBMCs cultured with SARS-CoV-2 spike peptides, obtained before COVID-19 vaccination. The source is a human donor who received a COVID-19 vaccine.

The chain is built from TRBV27 and TRBJ2-6; tentatively, D is TRBD1 or TRBD2 (6 bases each). CDR1 and CDR2 from the germline V gene are MNHEY and SMNVEV (reference sequence). The CDR3 totals 18 residues. V was clipped by 5 bases and J by 0 bases, with 17 bases between them. This CDR3 is CASSPRDKGGSGANVLTF. The DNA of the CDR3 is TGTGCCAGCAGTCCTCGGGACAAGGGGGGCTCTGGGGCCAACGTCCTGACTTTC.

The genes are TRBV28 and TRBJ1-6, with no clear D. CDR1 and CDR2 (germline): MDHEN, SYDVKM. The CDR3 has 14 amino acids. The germline V and J ends were trimmed by 6 bases and 2 bases, with 8 bases remaining between them. The CDR3 spells CASRYSTYNSPLHF. The CDR3 region has the DNA TGTGCCAGCAGATACAGTACCTATAATTCACCCCTCCACTTT.

CDR3 in amino acids: CATSRTGANTGELFF. The DNA of the CDR3 is TGTGCCACCAGTCGGACAGGGGCAAACACCGGGGAGCTGTTTTTT. The chain couples TRBV24-1 to TRBJ2-2, with 9 positions matching TRBD1. This CDR3 region has 15 residues. Germline V CDR1 and CDR2: KGHDR, SFDVKD. The V segment lost 6 bases and the J segment 2 bases; nucleotides outside the gene matches: 3.

This clone has a handful of counts. The CDR3 spells CASSEQGEQPQHF. CDR3 nucleotides: TGTGCCAGCAGTGAGCAGGGGGAGCAGCCCCAGCATTTT. This chain joins TRBV6-1 and TRBJ1-5, with 7 bases aligning to TRBD1. Germline CDR1 reads MNHNS; CDR2 reads SASEGT. V lost 3 bases, J lost 7 bases, and 3 bases stayed unmatched. The CDR3 consists of 13 residues.

This clone was seen only a few times. The chain combines TRBV19 with TRBJ1-5; D is perhaps TRBD1 (5 bases). Germline CDR1 is LNHDA and CDR2 is SQIVND (reference sequence). This CDR3 spans 17 amino acids. With 7 bases removed from V and 2 bases from J, the gap between germline ends came to 21 bases. The CDR3: CASKISVGGEGNQPQHF. The DNA of the CDR3 is TGTGCCAGTAAAATTTCGGTAGGAGGGGAAGGCAATCAGCCCCAGCATTTT.

The rearrangement joins TRBV6-5 to TRBJ2-6; D not resolved. The CDR3 loop spans 15 amino acids. The V end lost 5 bases, the J end lost 0 bases, and 8 bases lay between the germline ends. CDR1 and CDR2 from the germline V gene are MNHEY and SVGAGI. The CDR3 region is CASSRTISGANVLTF. CDR3 coding DNA: TGTGCCAGCAGTAGGACCATCTCTGGGGCCAACGTCCTGACTTTC.

The V gene is TRBV30, the J gene TRBJ2-3; 8 bases map to TRBD2. CDR1 GTSNPN and CDR2 SVGIG come from the germline V gene (reference sequence). The junction had 10 bases not matched to a gene; V was cut back by 3 bases and J by 5 bases. This CDR3 comprises 15 residues. The chain's CDR3 is CAWRVTSLAGDTQYF. In DNA, the CDR3 is TGTGCCTGGAGGGTCACATCGCTAGCGGGAGATACGCAGTATTTT.

The CDR3 DNA sequence: TGTGCCAGCAGTTACCTCGGGACGGGGAACTATGGCTACACCTTC. Translating gives CASSYLGTGNYGYTF. This chain uses TRBV6-5 with TRBJ1-2, with D perhaps TRBD1 (5 bases). There are 15 residues in the CDR3. The V and J ends lost 2 bases and 2 bases respectively, with 12 bases between them. CDR1 MNHEY and CDR2 SVGAGI come from the germline V gene.

The V call is TRBV5-1, the J call TRBJ2-2; 7 bases are shared with TRBD2. The CDR3 has 14 residues. CDR1 and CDR2 (germline): SGHRS, YFSETQ. The V gene end was trimmed by 3 bases and the J gene end by 3 bases; junction bases not matched to a gene: 2. DNA for the CDR3: TGCGCCAGCAGCTACCGGGAGGACACCGGGGAGCTGTTTTTT. Encoded protein: CASSYREDTGELFF.

The V and J genes are TRBV11-3 and TRBJ2-3; no clear D gene. The CDR3 consists of 12 residues. CDR1 and CDR2 from the germline V gene are SGHNT and YENEEA. The V and J ends lost 4 bases and 4 bases respectively, with 6 bases between them. This CDR3 reads CASSSISDTQYF. Written as DNA, the CDR3 is TGTGCCAGCAGCTCTATTTCAGATACGCAGTATTTT.

This chain joins TRBV5-1 and TRBJ2-2; the match to TRBD1 covers 8 bases. In germline, CDR1 is SGHRS, CDR2 YFSETQ. CDR3 length: 17 amino acids. V lost 3 bases and J lost 2; bases outside the gene matches: 9. In DNA, the CDR3 is TGCGCCAGCAGCTCACGCTCGACAGGGGCCAACACCGGGGAGCTGTTTTTT. The encoded protein is CASSSRSTGANTGELFF.

The chain joins TRBV3-1 (or the pseudogene TRBV3-2) to TRBJ1-2; possibly TRBD1 for D (6 bases). The CDR3 totals 15 residues. The germline V and J ends were trimmed by 4 bases and 3 bases, with 15 bases remaining between them. The germline V gene has CDR1 LGHDT and CDR2 YNNKEL (reference sequence). This CDR3 is CASSPKTDRYYGYTF. The CDR3, as DNA: TGTGCCAGCAGCCCCAAAACCGACAGGTACTATGGCTACACCTTC.